A selection of T cell receptor beta chains follows, all from one sample in a study of blood T cell repertoires in COVID-19. TCRdb keeps only in-frame clones here, not all; method: immunoSEQ multiplex PCR. The data hold some 450,000 clones, with around 88% observed a single time. The sample consisted of peripheral blood. All receptors derive from a woman between 50 and 59 years old with COVID-19, enrolled during active disease. CDR3s include the opening cysteine and the closing phenylalanine or tryptophan. A D gene is named only where the DNA matches it firmly. Size tells how often a clone was seen (once, few, many) or the class of an expanded clone, and some rows leave it out.

abundance: once; d_gene: .; j_gene: TRBJ2-2; v_gene: TRBV7-8; CDR3aa: CASSPGVRAGELFF; CDR3nt: TGTGCCAGCAGTCCCGGGGTTAGGGCCGGGGAGCTGTTTTTT
abundance: .; d_gene: .; j_gene: TRBJ1-1; v_gene: TRBV5-1; CDR3aa: CASSPGAGGNTEAFF; CDR3nt: TGCGCCAGCAGCCCCGGAGCGGGTGGGAACACTGAAGCTTTCTTT
abundance: .; d_gene: .; j_gene: TRBJ2-1; v_gene: TRBV30; CDR3aa: CAWSPPSNEQFF; CDR3nt: TGTGCCTGGAGTCCCCCTAGCAATGAGCAGTTCTTC
abundance: .; d_gene: .; j_gene: TRBJ2-5; v_gene: TRBV29-1; CDR3aa: CSVESGRQETQYF; CDR3nt: TGCAGCGTTGAATCAGGGCGGCAAGAGACCCAGTACTTC
abundance: .; d_gene: TRBD1; j_gene: TRBJ1-4; v_gene: TRBV7-9; CDR3aa: CASGPDRGTNEKLFF; CDR3nt: TGTGCCAGCGGCCCTGACAGGGGGACTAATGAAAAACTGTTTTTT
abundance: once; d_gene: TRBD1; j_gene: TRBJ2-7; v_gene: TRBV2; CDR3aa: CASSGGTGRYEQYF; CDR3nt: TGTGCCAGCAGTGGGGGGACAGGGAGGTACGAGCAGTACTTC
abundance: .; d_gene: .; j_gene: TRBJ1-1; v_gene: TRBV6-1; CDR3aa: CASSEAGGRGYTEAFF; CDR3nt: TGTGCCAGCAGTGAAGCGGGCGGCCGGGGGTACACTGAAGCTTTCTTT
abundance: .; d_gene: .; j_gene: TRBJ2-2; v_gene: TRBV2; CDR3aa: CASSLTGETGELFF; CDR3nt: TGTGCCAGCAGTCTGACAGGCGAGACCGGGGAGCTGTTTTTT
abundance: .; d_gene: .; j_gene: TRBJ1-3; v_gene: TRBV5-1; CDR3aa: CASSRDFQSSGNTIYF; CDR3nt: TGCGCCAGCAGCAGGGACTTTCAGAGCTCTGGAAACACCATATATTTT
abundance: .; d_gene: .; j_gene: TRBJ1-2; v_gene: TRBV7-9; CDR3aa: CASSLFGGVYGYTF; CDR3nt: TGTGCCAGCAGCTTATTCGGGGGGGTATATGGCTACACCTTC
abundance: .; d_gene: .; j_gene: TRBJ2-3; v_gene: TRBV9; CDR3aa: CASSGRGSTDTQYF; CDR3nt: TGTGCCAGCAGCGGAAGGGGAAGCACAGATACGCAGTATTTT
abundance: .; d_gene: .; j_gene: TRBJ1-6; v_gene: TRBV6-5; CDR3aa: CASSQGQLNSPLHF; CDR3nt: TGTGCCAGCAGTCAGGGACAACTTAATTCACCCCTCCACTTT
abundance: .; d_gene: .; j_gene: TRBJ1-1; v_gene: TRBV3-1/TRBV3-2; CDR3aa: CASSQFSGVGTEAFF; CDR3nt: TGTGCCAGCAGCCAATTTAGCGGGGTCGGCACTGAAGCTTTCTTT
abundance: .; d_gene: .; j_gene: TRBJ1-2; v_gene: TRBV3-1/TRBV3-2; CDR3aa: CATSPGMHGYTF; CDR3nt: TGTGCCACCTCGCCGGGAATGCATGGCTACACCTTC
abundance: once; d_gene: .; j_gene: TRBJ1-1; v_gene: TRBV5-6; CDR3aa: CASSRSRDLYSEAFF; CDR3nt: TGTGCCAGCAGCCGTAGTCGGGATTTGTATTCTGAAGCTTTCTTT
abundance: .; d_gene: .; j_gene: TRBJ2-3; v_gene: TRBV7-3; CDR3aa: CASSLSGGTDTQYF; CDR3nt: TGTGCCAGCAGCTTAAGCGGGGGCACAGATACGCAGTATTTT
abundance: .; d_gene: TRBD2; j_gene: TRBJ2-3; v_gene: TRBV5-1; CDR3aa: CASSLAASGGVDTQYF; CDR3nt: TGCGCCAGCAGCTTGGCCGCTAGCGGGGGTGTAGATACGCAGTATTTT
abundance: .; d_gene: TRBD1; j_gene: TRBJ1-4; v_gene: TRBV28; CDR3aa: CASSFAYGGGAHEKLFF; CDR3nt: TGTGCCAGCAGTTTTGCTTATGGAGGGGGCGCTCATGAAAAACTGTTTTTT
abundance: once; d_gene: TRBD1; j_gene: TRBJ1-2; v_gene: TRBV6-5; CDR3aa: CASTGGQARGYTF; CDR3nt: TGTGCCAGCACCGGCGGACAGGCCAGGGGCTACACCTTC
abundance: .; d_gene: TRBD1; j_gene: TRBJ1-1; v_gene: TRBV9; CDR3aa: CASSPGTDEAFF; CDR3nt: TGTGCCAGCAGCCCGGGGACAGATGAAGCTTTCTTT
abundance: .; d_gene: .; j_gene: TRBJ1-2; v_gene: TRBV3-1/TRBV3-2; CDR3aa: CASSQDSYSRGSGYTF; CDR3nt: TGTGCCAGCAGCCAAGATAGTTACAGTCGAGGGAGCGGCTACACCTTC
abundance: .; d_gene: .; j_gene: TRBJ1-3; v_gene: TRBV9; CDR3aa: CASSVGPGNTIYF; CDR3nt: TGTGCCAGCAGCGTAGGGCCGGGAAACACCATATATTTT
abundance: once; d_gene: TRBD2; j_gene: TRBJ2-1; v_gene: TRBV14; CDR3aa: CASSQRGGRRNEQFF; CDR3nt: TGTGCCAGCAGCCAACGGGGGGGCCGAAGGAATGAGCAGTTCTTC
abundance: .; d_gene: .; j_gene: TRBJ1-2; v_gene: TRBV7-8; CDR3aa: CASSPREGDGYTF; CDR3nt: TGTGCCAGCAGCCCGCGTGAGGGGGATGGCTACACCTTC
abundance: .; d_gene: .; j_gene: TRBJ1-4; v_gene: TRBV5-1; CDR3aa: CASSVTGSLNEKLFF; CDR3nt: TGCGCCAGCAGCGTCACCGGGTCCTTGAATGAAAAACTGTTTTTT
abundance: .; d_gene: TRBD2; j_gene: TRBJ2-7; v_gene: TRBV18; CDR3aa: CASSPRETSGGPYEQYF; CDR3nt: TGTGCCAGCTCACCACGTGAGACTAGCGGGGGACCCTACGAGCAGTACTTC
abundance: few; d_gene: .; j_gene: TRBJ1-5; v_gene: TRBV3-1/TRBV3-2; CDR3aa: CASSQLGGDQPQHF; CDR3nt: TGTGCCAGCAGCCAATTGGGCGGGGATCAGCCCCAGCATTTT
abundance: .; d_gene: TRBD2; j_gene: TRBJ2-5; v_gene: TRBV28; CDR3aa: CASKIGLAGGQETQYF; CDR3nt: TGTGCCAGCAAAATAGGCCTAGCGGGGGGTCAAGAGACCCAGTACTTC
abundance: once; d_gene: .; j_gene: TRBJ1-2; v_gene: TRBV10-1; CDR3aa: CASSESYNYGYTF; CDR3nt: TGCGCCAGCAGTGAGTCGTATAACTATGGCTACACCTTC
abundance: .; d_gene: TRBD2; j_gene: TRBJ2-1; v_gene: TRBV10-3; CDR3aa: CATLAGGSTEQFF; CDR3nt: TGTGCCACCCTAGCGGGGGGGAGTACCGAGCAGTTCTTC
abundance: .; d_gene: .; j_gene: TRBJ1-2; v_gene: TRBV15; CDR3aa: CATSSDPGEGPHGYTF; CDR3nt: TGTGCCACCAGCAGCGACCCAGGGGAGGGACCCCATGGCTACACCTTC
abundance: .; d_gene: .; j_gene: TRBJ1-1; v_gene: TRBV20-1; CDR3aa: CSVYEDTEAFF; CDR3nt: TGCAGTGTGTACGAGGACACTGAAGCTTTCTTT
abundance: .; d_gene: TRBD1; j_gene: TRBJ1-1; v_gene: TRBV7-2; CDR3aa: CASSSNQYNRGRAFF; CDR3nt: TGTGCCAGCAGCTCCAACCAGTACAACAGGGGGCGAGCTTTCTTT
abundance: .; d_gene: TRBD1; j_gene: TRBJ2-2; v_gene: TRBV6-5; CDR3aa: CASSDGTGNTGELFF; CDR3nt: TGTGCCAGCAGCGACGGGACAGGGAACACCGGGGAGCTGTTTTTT
abundance: once; d_gene: TRBD2; j_gene: TRBJ2-7; v_gene: TRBV29-1; CDR3aa: CSASGGTYEQYF; CDR3nt: TGCAGCGCTAGCGGGGGGACCTACGAGCAGTACTTC
abundance: .; d_gene: TRBD1; j_gene: TRBJ1-2; v_gene: TRBV5-5; CDR3aa: CASSLLSQGGYGYTF; CDR3nt: TGTGCCAGCAGCTTGTTAAGCCAGGGGGGCTATGGCTACACCTTC
abundance: .; d_gene: .; j_gene: TRBJ1-5; v_gene: TRBV19; CDR3aa: CASRDLREKGQPQHF; CDR3nt: TGTGCCAGTAGGGATCTCAGGGAAAAAGGACAGCCCCAGCATTTT
abundance: .; d_gene: .; j_gene: TRBJ2-7; v_gene: TRBV7-4; CDR3aa: CASSFCEVPSYEQYF; CDR3nt: TGTGCCAGCAGCTTTTGCGAAGTTCCCTCCTACGAGCAGTACTTC
abundance: once; d_gene: .; j_gene: TRBJ2-7; v_gene: TRBV28; CDR3aa: CASSRPGEPYEQYF; CDR3nt: TGTGCCAGCAGTCGGCCAGGGGAGCCATACGAGCAGTACTTC
abundance: .; d_gene: TRBD1; j_gene: TRBJ1-3; v_gene: TRBV18; CDR3aa: CASSPRTGGSGNTIYF; CDR3nt: TGTGCCAGCTCACCACGGACAGGGGGCTCCGGAAACACCATATATTTT
abundance: .; d_gene: .; j_gene: TRBJ1-2; v_gene: TRBV4-2; CDR3aa: CASSRGRENGYTF; CDR3nt: TGTGCCAGCAGCCGGGGGAGGGAGAATGGCTACACCTTC
abundance: few; d_gene: .; j_gene: TRBJ1-1; v_gene: TRBV10-1; CDR3aa: CASSENRNTEAFF; CDR3nt: TGCGCCAGCAGTGAAAACAGGAACACTGAAGCTTTCTTT
abundance: once; d_gene: TRBD1; j_gene: TRBJ1-1; v_gene: TRBV4-2; CDR3aa: CASGRDRGGTEAFF; CDR3nt: TGTGCCAGCGGCCGGGACAGGGGGGGGACTGAAGCTTTCTTT
abundance: .; d_gene: .; j_gene: TRBJ2-2; v_gene: TRBV2; CDR3aa: CASRLQGFLTGELFF; CDR3nt: TGTGCCAGCAGATTACAGGGATTCTTGACCGGGGAGCTGTTTTTT
abundance: .; d_gene: TRBD1; j_gene: TRBJ2-2; v_gene: TRBV30; CDR3aa: CAWKSLRDRVGGELFF; CDR3nt: TGTGCCTGGAAGTCACTCCGGGACAGGGTCGGGGGGGAGCTGTTTTTT
abundance: once; d_gene: .; j_gene: TRBJ1-1; v_gene: TRBV30; CDR3aa: CAWSVQMAEAFF; CDR3nt: TGTGCCTGGAGTGTACAAATGGCTGAAGCTTTCTTT
abundance: .; d_gene: TRBD1; j_gene: TRBJ1-2; v_gene: TRBV2; CDR3aa: CASGTGESGYTF; CDR3nt: TGTGCCAGCGGGACAGGGGAAAGTGGCTACACCTTC
abundance: once; d_gene: .; j_gene: TRBJ1-1; v_gene: TRBV6-5; CDR3aa: CASSYSRDTEAFF; CDR3nt: TGTGCCAGCAGTTACTCCAGGGACACTGAAGCTTTCTTT